The entry below describes one T cell receptor (beta chain). The antigen is unknown. Using a J-beta primer mix together with a sample-barcoded 5' primer, a second PCR was run for 7 to 11 cycles. One entry per CDR3 protein, called by TCRdb with MiXCR from the 5' RACE reads. The sample holds over a million distinct CDR3 sequences; under 45% are singletons and the top ten take approximately 17%. The data were obtained in a study of blood T cells in healthy people across ages. CDR3 size: 13 residues. Germline V gene data show CDR1 as DFQATT and CDR2 as SNEGSKA (reference sequence). Notes on the study in general: The recorded TCR beta diversity per million T cells decreased in a roughly linear manner with age. Versus aged donors, long-lived donors had higher diversity and more naive CD4+ cells.

This clonotype was obtained from a woman aged 55-69 years in good health. The sample consisted of blood. J is TRBJ2-4 and V is TRBV20-1; D not resolved. The better agreement between TRBJ2-7 and the DNA end casts doubt on the J call. The CDR3: CSAASPGLYEQYF. As DNA, the CDR3 is TGCAGTGCCGCTTCACCCGGATTATACGAGCAGTACTTC.